Below are 28 T cell receptor beta chains sequenced from a single sample in a study of cytomegalovirus exposure and HLA in healthy donors. PCR was performed using 60 Vbeta and 13 Jbeta primers. Data came from immunoSEQ multiplex PCR; TCRdb stores just in-frame clones and leaves some out. This table holds roughly 150,000 clones, roughly 83% found once. The sample taken for sequencing was PBMCs. The receptors were gathered from a woman aged 18-29 years in good health and CMV-seronegative.

The V gene is TRBV28, the J gene TRBJ2-5; the D gene is possibly TRBD1 (5 bases). Germline values: CDR1 MDHEN, CDR2 SYDVKM. This CDR3 comprises 14 residues. Trimming left V 5 bases short and J 1 base short, with 11 bases between. The CDR3 DNA reads as TGTGCCAGCAGTATACTGGGGCTCCAAGAGACCCAGTACTTC. Translating gives CASSILGLQETQYF.

The chain is built from TRBV5-8 and TRBJ2-1; a possible D gene is TRBD1 (6 bases). CDR3 length: 14 amino acids. The ends were cut back, 1 base at V and 4 bases at J, with 9 bases in the middle. CDR1 is SGHTS, CDR2 YDEGEE, per germline. This CDR3 reads CASSLPRGYNEQFF. Written as DNA, the CDR3 is TGTGCCAGCAGCTTGCCCAGGGGTTACAATGAGCAGTTCTTC.

The V gene is TRBV29-1, the J gene TRBJ2-3, with D tentatively TRBD2 (7 bases). The V gene's germline CDR1 is SQVTM and CDR2 ANQGSEA. The CDR3 extends over 18 amino acids. Trimming pared 1 base from V and 6 bases from J, leaving 26 bases between. The CDR3: CSVEGERGGQTPVDTQYF. CDR3 coding DNA: TGCAGCGTTGAAGGGGAGCGGGGCGGACAGACGCCCGTCGATACGCAGTATTTT.

V usage is TRBV5-1 and J usage is TRBJ1-2; D may be TRBD1 (6 bases). The CDR3 has 15 amino acids. Trimming stripped 0 bases from V and 6 bases from J, with 15 bases between. Germline CDR1 and CDR2: SGHRS and YFSETQ. CDR3 in amino acids: CASSLGPGEGHGYTF. The CDR3 DNA reads as TGCGCCAGCAGCTTGGGTCCAGGGGAGGGGCATGGCTACACCTTC.

This clone was seen only a few times. The chain recombines TRBV5-1 with TRBJ2-1, with D possibly matching TRBD1 (6 bases). V was clipped by 0 bases and J by 0 bases, with 10 bases between them. CDR3 length: 16 amino acids. Germline CDR1 reads SGHRS; CDR2 reads YFSETQ. Here the CDR3 reads CASSLDRVVSYNEQFF. CDR3 DNA sequence: TGCGCCAGCAGCTTGGACAGGGTCGTCTCCTACAATGAGCAGTTCTTC.

This sequence joins TRBV7-9 and TRBJ1-5; TRBD1 aligns across 11 bases. CDR3 length equals 15 residues. CDR1 and CDR2 (germline): SEHNR, FQNEAQ (reference sequence). The ends lost 4 bases at V and 5 bases at J; junction bases unmatched: 4. CDR3 sequence reads: CASSSGQGEHQPQHF. The CDR3 nucleotides are TGTGCCAGCAGCTCGGGACAGGGGGAGCATCAGCCCCAGCATTTT.

The V gene is TRBV19, the J gene TRBJ1-3; 9 nucleotides match TRBD1. CDR1 and CDR2 from the germline V gene are LNHDA and SQIVND (reference sequence). The CDR3 totals 21 residues. Trimming took 0 bases from V and 0 from J; bases not matched to a gene: 15. Here the CDR3 reads CASSIDLGRGQGKSSGNTIYF. The CDR3 DNA reads TGTGCCAGTAGTATAGATCTAGGTAGGGGACAGGGTAAGAGCTCTGGAAACACCATATATTTT.

This CDR3 is CASSLIEGGYSPLHF. In DNA form, the CDR3 reads TGTGCCAGCAGCTTGATCGAAGGGGGCTATTCACCCCTCCACTTT. The rearrangement uses TRBV5-6 and TRBJ1-6; 7 bases line up with TRBD1. The germline CDR1 and CDR2 sequences are SGHDT and YYEEEE. Unmatched junction bases numbered 6, after V lost 1 base and J lost 8 bases. This CDR3 region has 15 residues.

V gene TRBV9 combines with J gene TRBJ1-5; 9 bases map to TRBD1. The CDR3 runs 16 residues. The ends lost 3 bases at V and 1 base at J; junction bases unmatched: 5. Germline V gene data show CDR1 as SGDLS and CDR2 as YYNGEE. This CDR3 is CASSADGTGSNQPQHF. In DNA form, the CDR3 reads TGTGCCAGCAGCGCAGACGGGACAGGGAGCAATCAGCCCCAGCATTTT. The full variable domain, in which reference TRBV9 and TRBJ1-5 provide the parts outside the CDR3, is DSGVTQTPKHLITATGQRVTLRCSPRSGDLSVYWYQQSLDQGLQFLIQYYNGEERAKGNILERFSAQQFPDLHSELNLSSLELGDSALYFCASSADGTGSNQPQHFGDGTRLSIL.

CDR3 sequence (DNA): TGCAGCGTTGATTCAGGGGCCCACGAGCAGTACTTC. It is translated as CSVDSGAHEQYF. The rearrangement joins TRBV29-1 to TRBJ2-7; D possibly corresponds to TRBD1 (6 bases). From germline, CDR1 is SQVTM and CDR2 ANQGSEA. Trimming left V 3 bases short and J 5 bases short, with 11 bases between. This CDR3 has 12 residues.

The rearrangement joins TRBV11-2 to TRBJ2-3; 10 nucleotides align to TRBD2. V lost 1 base, J lost 3 bases, and 10 bases stayed unmatched. Per germline, CDR1 SGHAT and CDR2 FQNNGV. CDR3 length: 18 amino acids. In DNA form, the CDR3 reads TGTGCCAGCAGCTTAGTCGGACTAGCGGTGGAGGGGACAGATACGCAGTATTTT. Translated: CASSLVGLAVEGTDTQYF. The full variable domain, completed using reference TRBV11-2 and TRBJ2-3, is EAGVAQSPRYKIIEKRQSVAFWCNPISGHATLYWYQQILGQGPKLLIQFQNNGVVDDSQLPKDRFSAERLKGVDSTLKIQPAKLEDSAVYLCASSLVGLAVEGTDTQYFGPGTRLTVL.

The chain carries TRBV6-5 and TRBJ1-1; 7 bases map to TRBD1. This CDR3 has 14 residues. Trimming took 6 bases from V and 1 from J; bases not matched to a gene: 5. Germline-derived CDR1 and CDR2 are MNHEY and SVGAGI. The CDR3 region is CASRSGTANTEAFF. CDR3 coding DNA: TGTGCCAGCAGGTCCGGGACAGCGAACACTGAAGCTTTCTTT.

The chain couples TRBV9 to TRBJ2-7; 9 positions agree with TRBD1. Looked up from germline, CDR1 is SGDLS and CDR2 is YYNGEE. V shed 4 bases and J 7 bases; nucleotides not matched to a gene: 15. This CDR3 region has 16 residues. CDR3 nucleotide sequence: TGTGCCAGCAGCCCCAGAGGGACAGGGACAGCGGGTGAGCAGTACTTC. Translation gives CASSPRGTGTAGEQYF.

The V and J genes are TRBV11-2 and TRBJ2-1; 11 nucleotides align to TRBD2. Looked up from germline, CDR1 is SGHAT and CDR2 is FQNNGV. The CDR3 loop spans 19 amino acids. The V gene end was trimmed by 5 bases and the J gene end by 0 bases; junction bases not matched to a gene: 12. Here the CDR3 reads CASSPTGTSGSSSYNEQFF. The CDR3 DNA reads TGTGCCAGCAGCCCGACCGGGACTAGCGGTTCGAGCTCCTACAATGAGCAGTTCTTC.

The chain joins TRBV7-9 to TRBJ2-3; 8 bases line up with TRBD2. Germline CDR1 reads SEHNR; CDR2 reads FQNEAQ (reference sequence). With 5 bases clipped from V and 4 bases from J, the junction kept 5 bases outside the gene matches. The CDR3 is 14 amino acids. The DNA of the CDR3 is TGTGCCAGCAGCCCTGGGACTAGAGCAGATACGCAGTATTTT. Translation gives CASSPGTRADTQYF.

J is TRBJ1-4 and V is TRBV4-1; 8 nucleotides agree with TRBD1. Germline V gives CDR1 MGHRA, CDR2 YSYEKL. The CDR3 covers 18 residues. V lost 3 bases to trimming and J lost 7 bases; unmatched junction nucleotides: 16. The CDR3 coding sequence is TGCGCCAGCAGCCAGCACACGGACAGGGTCTCCCGACGTGAAAAACTGTTTTTT. It translates to CASSQHTDRVSRREKLFF.

J is TRBJ1-1 and V is TRBV19, with 9 bases lining up with TRBD1. V lost 8 bases and J lost 1; bases outside the gene matches: 11. The germline V gene encodes CDR1 LNHDA and CDR2 SQIVND (reference sequence). This CDR3 has 16 residues. CDR3 loop: CASGYRGRVANTEAFF. CDR3 in DNA: TGTGCCAGTGGTTACAGGGGGCGGGTGGCGAACACTGAAGCTTTCTTT.

J is TRBJ1-6 and V is TRBV2, with D possibly TRBD1 on 6 matching bases. The CDR3 sequence is 13 residues long. Trimming shortened V by 4 bases and J by 8 bases, and 9 bases separated the two germline ends. Germline V gene sequence: CDR1 SNHLY, CDR2 FYNNEI. The CDR3 DNA reads as TGTGCCAGCAGTGGACAGGATTATTCACCCCTCCACTTT. This gives the protein CASSGQDYSPLHF.

V is TRBV28 and J is TRBJ1-5, with 7 bases lining up with TRBD1. The ends lost 4 bases at V and 0 bases at J; junction bases unmatched: 0. CDR1 MDHEN and CDR2 SYDVKM come from the germline V gene. This CDR3 comprises 14 residues. The CDR3 here is CASSWTGSNQPQHF. In DNA form, the CDR3 reads TGTGCCAGCAGTTGGACAGGTAGCAATCAGCCCCAGCATTTT.

This clone came up once. The chain joins TRBV7-9 to TRBJ1-1; the match to TRBD1 covers 7 bases. CDR3 size: 15 residues. After removal of 2 bases from V and 0 bases from J, the junction contained 3 bases not matched to a gene. The germline CDR1 and CDR2 sequences are SEHNR and FQNEAQ (reference sequence). The CDR3 DNA sequence: TGTGCCAGCAGCTTAACGACAGGGCTGAACACTGAAGCTTTCTTT. It is translated as CASSLTTGLNTEAFF.

The chain carries TRBV5-1 and TRBJ1-1, with 10 bases fitting TRBD1. The CDR3 is made up of 17 amino acids. Germline CDR1 reads SGHRS; CDR2 reads YFSETQ. With V trimmed by 2 bases and J by 1 base, 8 bases remained unmatched. CDR3 amino acids: CASSFTPTGGQNTEAFF. In DNA, the CDR3 is TGCGCCAGCAGCTTCACCCCGACAGGGGGCCAGAACACTGAAGCTTTCTTT.

J is TRBJ1-1 and V is TRBV11-3, with D perhaps TRBD1 (5 bases). V shed 4 bases and J shed 1 base, with 19 bases lying between them. The germline CDR1 and CDR2 sequences are SGHNT and YENEEA. CDR3 size: 17 residues. The CDR3 spells CASSSPEGRARNTEAFF. Written as DNA, the CDR3 is TGTGCCAGCAGCTCCCCGGAGGGGAGGGCTCGGAACACTGAAGCTTTCTTT.

The chain couples TRBV6-1 to TRBJ1-2; perhaps TRBD1 as D (6 bases). In germline, CDR1 is MNHNS, CDR2 SASEGT. Trimming stripped 8 bases from V and 4 bases from J, with 11 bases between. This CDR3 contains 12 residues. CDR3 region: CASVGQIYGYTF. Written as DNA, the CDR3 is TGTGCCAGCGTGGGACAAATCTATGGCTACACCTTC.

V and J are TRBV19 and TRBJ2-3, with 9 bases identical to TRBD1. The CDR3 has 13 amino acids. Germline V gene data show CDR1 as LNHDA and CDR2 as SQIVND (reference sequence). J was trimmed by 8 bases and V by 6 bases; bases with no gene match: 6. The CDR3 loop reads CASRDRGVGTQYF. The CDR3 bases are TGTGCCAGTAGGGACAGGGGAGTTGGTACGCAGTATTTT.

The chain links TRBV6-1 to TRBJ1-2; tentatively, D is TRBD1 (5 bases). V lost 11 bases and J 4 bases, leaving 17 bases between the germline ends. The V gene's germline CDR1 is MNHNS and CDR2 SASEGT. This CDR3 region has 13 residues. DNA of the CDR3: TGTGCCTCTAAGATGACGGGGGTCTATGGCTACACCTTC. Translated: CASKMTGVYGYTF.

V and J are TRBV9 and TRBJ2-4; 11 bases fit TRBD2. Germline CDR1 is SGDLS and CDR2 is YYNGEE. The junction had 11 bases not matched to a gene; V was cut back by 3 bases and J by 0 bases. The CDR3 sequence is 19 residues long. The CDR3 bases are TGTGCCAGCAGCGCCTTAGCGGGGGGGTCGGAAGGAGCCAAAAACATTCAGTACTTC. Its protein is CASSALAGGSEGAKNIQYF.

This chain connects TRBV7-9 to TRBJ1-3; D might be TRBD1 (6 bases). CDR1 SEHNR and CDR2 FQNEAQ come from the germline V gene (reference sequence). This CDR3 has 18 residues. Trimming shortened V by 8 bases and J by 2 bases, and 25 bases separated the two germline ends. CDR3 coding DNA: TGTGCCAGCTCCAGGGGCGGCTTTATGCAGGGCGCTGGAAACACCATATATTTT. It translates to CASSRGGFMQGAGNTIYF.

The chain's CDR3 is CASSSTSGPGTDTQYF. The CDR3 DNA sequence: TGTGCCAGCAGCTCGACTAGCGGGCCCGGCACAGATACGCAGTATTTT. The chain uses TRBV13 and TRBJ2-3, with TRBD2 identical over 10 bases. V shed 4 bases and J 1 base; nucleotides not matched to a gene: 5. The CDR3 extends over 16 amino acids. The germline V gene encodes CDR1 PRHDT and CDR2 FYEKMQ (reference sequence).